These 14 T cell receptor beta chains came from one sample sequenced in a study of cytomegalovirus exposure and HLA in healthy donors. TCRdb's copy holds only in-frame clones and misses some; the assay was immunoSEQ multiplex PCR. This table holds approximately 260,000 clones, 80% to 90% found once. The material sequenced was PBMCs. The receptors stem from a woman younger than 30 in good health and CMV-seronegative.

The chain recombines TRBV2 with TRBJ1-1, with 8 positions matching TRBD1. Trimming cost V 6 bases and J 0 bases; bases outside gene matches: 6. The CDR3 sequence is 15 residues long. CDR1 is SNHLY, CDR2 FYNNEI, per germline. The DNA for the CDR3 is TGTGCCAGCAGCGAGGAGGGACAGGTGAACACTGAAGCTTTCTTT. Its translation: CASSEEGQVNTEAFF.

The chain couples TRBV20-1 to TRBJ2-7, with D maybe TRBD2 (7 bases). Between the trimmed V and J ends, which lost 6 bases and 6 bases, there was a span of 9 bases. The CDR3 spans 10 residues. Looked up from germline, CDR1 is DFQATT and CDR2 is SNEGSKA (reference sequence). The CDR3, as DNA: TGCAGTGCGGCGGGGGCCGAGCAGTACTTC. It codes for CSAAGAEQYF.

This chain joins TRBV30 and TRBJ1-3, with 7 bases lining up with TRBD1. CDR3 length: 15 amino acids. Germline CDR1 reads GTSNPN; CDR2 reads SVGIG (reference sequence). V gave up 0 bases and J gave up 3 bases; unmatched junction bases: 5. The CDR3: CAWSVGRTGGNTIYF. The CDR3 coding sequence is TGTGCCTGGAGTGTAGGACGGACAGGTGGAAACACCATATATTTT.

The rearrangement joins TRBV5-1 to TRBJ2-3; TRBD2 agrees at 10 bases. Per the germline V gene, CDR1 is SGHRS and CDR2 is YFSETQ. CDR3 length: 17 amino acids. The junction had 8 bases not matched to a gene; V was cut back by 0 bases and J by 4 bases. This CDR3 reads CASSLGSGGALSDTQYF. In DNA, the CDR3 is TGCGCCAGCAGCTTGGGAAGCGGGGGGGCCTTATCAGATACGCAGTATTTT.

As regards this clone: Other DNA sequences from this sample encode an identical CDR3 as well. This chain joins TRBV11-1 and TRBJ1-2, with TRBD1 matching 7 bases. The V gene's germline CDR1 is SGHAT and CDR2 FQDESV (reference sequence). The V gene end was trimmed by 3 bases and the J gene end by 4 bases; junction bases not matched to a gene: 2. The length of the CDR3 is 13 residues. CDR3 nucleotides: TGTGCCAGCAGCTTGCGGGACAGCTATGGCTACACCTTC. Its translation is CASSLRDSYGYTF. Full variable domain (rest looked up from reference TRBV11-1 and TRBJ1-2): EAEVAQSPRYKITEKSQAVAFWCDPISGHATLYWYRQILGQGPELLVQFQDESVVDDSQLPKDRFSAERLKGVDSTLKIQPAELGDSAMYLCASSLRDSYGYTFGSGTRLTVV.

The chain combines TRBV13 with TRBJ1-2, with no clear D. CDR3 size: 13 residues. CDR1 PRHDT and CDR2 FYEKMQ come from the germline V gene (reference sequence). The V end was cut by 0 bases, the J end by 10 bases, with 12 bases between. The CDR3 protein is CASSLGVGYIYTF. CDR3 nucleotide sequence: TGTGCCAGCAGCTTAGGAGTGGGCTATATCTACACCTTC.

About this clone: Other nucleotide sequences from this sample produce the same CDR3. This chain connects TRBV11-3 to TRBJ1-1; D might be TRBD1 (5 bases). Germline loops: CDR1 SGHNT, CDR2 YENEEA. The V end lost 5 bases, the J end lost 2 bases, and 12 bases lay between the germline ends. There are 14 residues in the CDR3. The CDR3 sequence: CASSLGGVNTEAFF. CDR3 in DNA: TGTGCCAGCAGCCTGGGGGGGGTTAACACTGAAGCTTTCTTT.

CDR3 protein: CASSLVELLTDTQYF. The CDR3 region has the DNA TGCGCCAGCAGCTTGGTCGAGCTCCTCACAGATACGCAGTATTTT. V usage is TRBV5-1 and J usage is TRBJ2-3; no definite D call. The CDR3 length is 15 residues. The ends were cut back, 0 bases at V and 2 bases at J, with 10 bases in the middle. CDR1 is SGHRS and CDR2 is YFSETQ in the germline V gene. Based on the CDR3 plus reference TRBV5-1 and TRBJ2-3, the full variable domain is KAGVTQTPRYLIKTRGQQVTLSCSPISGHRSVSWYQQTPGQGLQFLFEYFSETQRNKGNFPGRFSGRQFSNSRSEMNVSTLELGDSALYLCASSLVELLTDTQYFGPGTRLTVL.

This chain connects TRBV6-6 to TRBJ1-6, with D possibly matching TRBD1 (6 bases). The CDR3 runs to 13 residues. From germline, CDR1 is MNHNY and CDR2 SVGAGI (reference sequence). V was shortened by 4 bases and J by 16 bases, with 17 bases between the two germline ends. The chain's CDR3 is CASSSGGRQGLHF. Here the CDR3 DNA reads TGTGCCAGCAGTTCGGGGGGCCGGCAAGGGCTCCACTTT.

This clone was counted only a few times. The chain joins TRBV6-5 to TRBJ1-1, with TRBD1 as a possible D gene (6 bases). Germline V gene data show CDR1 as MNHEY and CDR2 as SVGAGI. The CDR3 contains 16 residues. V lost 2 bases and J 7 bases, leaving 20 bases between the germline ends. The CDR3 loop reads CASSYTVGGGSGEAFF. CDR3 DNA sequence: TGTGCCAGCAGTTACACAGTAGGGGGGGGTTCGGGTGAAGCTTTCTTT.

The chain carries TRBV27 and TRBJ1-6, with D perhaps TRBD1 (5 bases). The CDR3 loop spans 15 amino acids. The V gene lost 0 bases and the J gene lost 9 bases, with 12 bases spanning the gap. CDR1 is MNHEY, CDR2 SMNVEV, per germline (reference sequence). The CDR3 sequence: CASSLSTVRFSPLHF. The CDR3 coding sequence is TGTGCCAGCAGTTTATCGACAGTGAGATTTTCACCCCTCCACTTT.

The chain recombines TRBV5-1 with TRBJ2-3, with 8 positions matching TRBD2. Germline CDR1 reads SGHRS; CDR2 reads YFSETQ. This CDR3 spans 17 amino acids. V lost 0 bases and J lost 1; bases outside the gene matches: 7. Here the CDR3 reads CASSLGYGTSGTDTQYF. The CDR3 region has the DNA TGCGCCAGCAGCTTGGGGTACGGGACTAGTGGCACAGATACGCAGTATTTT.

The sample holds one count of this clone. This chain uses TRBV15 with TRBJ2-7, with 8 bases that match TRBD1. V was pared by 4 bases and J by 3 bases, with 11 bases of the junction left unmatched. The CDR3 is 16 amino acids. Looked up from germline, CDR1 is LNHNV and CDR2 is YYDKDF (reference sequence). The CDR3 is CATSTRPGQELYEQYF. The CDR3 nucleotides read TGTGCCACCAGCACTCGACCGGGACAGGAACTCTACGAGCAGTACTTC.

The J gene is TRBJ2-3, the V gene TRBV4-1; TRBD1 agrees at 7 bases. The CDR3 consists of 17 residues. Trimming removed 8 bases from V and 0 bases from J; junction bases left unmatched: 14. From germline, CDR1 is MGHRA and CDR2 YSYEKL. The CDR3 sequence: CASSLTPGGVSTDTQYF. Written as DNA, the CDR3 is TGCGCCAGCTCCCTTACACCAGGGGGAGTGAGCACAGATACGCAGTATTTT.